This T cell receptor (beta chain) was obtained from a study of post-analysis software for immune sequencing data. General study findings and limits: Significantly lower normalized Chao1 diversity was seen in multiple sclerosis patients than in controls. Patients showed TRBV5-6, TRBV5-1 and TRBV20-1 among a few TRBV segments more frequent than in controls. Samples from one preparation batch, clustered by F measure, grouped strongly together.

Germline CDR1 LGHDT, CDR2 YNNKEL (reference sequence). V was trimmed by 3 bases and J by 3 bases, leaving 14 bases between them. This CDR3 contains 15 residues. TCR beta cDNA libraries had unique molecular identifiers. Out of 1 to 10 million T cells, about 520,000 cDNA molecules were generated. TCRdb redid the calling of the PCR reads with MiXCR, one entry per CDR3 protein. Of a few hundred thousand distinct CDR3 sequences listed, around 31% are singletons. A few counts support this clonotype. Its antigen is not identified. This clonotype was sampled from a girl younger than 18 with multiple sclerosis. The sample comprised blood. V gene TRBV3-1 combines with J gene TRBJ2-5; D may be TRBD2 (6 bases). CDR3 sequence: CASSHAGTPKETQYF. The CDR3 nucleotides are TGTGCCAGCAGCCATGCCGGGACTCCTAAAGAGACCCAGTACTTC.